These T cell receptor beta chains were read from a single sample in a study of cytomegalovirus exposure and HLA in healthy donors. Sequenced by immunoSEQ multiplex PCR; TCRdb stores in-frame clones only, minus some. The sample comprises about 150,000 clones, 60% to 85% of which are singletons, and about 4% rests with the top ten. Sequences were obtained from PBMCs. The receptors originated from a woman between 35 and 50 years old in good health and CMV-seronegative. CDR3s include the opening cysteine and the closing phenylalanine or tryptophan. The D gene is left open where the match is weak. Not every row has a clone size; where given, it reads once, few, many or a size class.

j_call: TRBJ1-2; v_call: TRBV5-6; clone_size: once; d_call: TRBD1; cdr3_nt: TGTGCCAGCAGCTTACGACAGGGGGACTTACATGGCTACACCTTC; cdr3_aa: CASSLRQGDLHGYTF
j_call: TRBJ2-2; v_call: TRBV6-6; clone_size: few; d_call: .; cdr3_nt: TGTGCCAGCAGTTACTCACGGGACACCGGGGAGCTGTTTTTT; cdr3_aa: CASSYSRDTGELFF
j_call: TRBJ1-2; v_call: TRBV6-6; clone_size: once; d_call: TRBD1; cdr3_nt: TGTGCCAGCAGTTATGGACAGGGCCACTATGGCTACACCTTC; cdr3_aa: CASSYGQGHYGYTF
j_call: TRBJ2-3; v_call: TRBV20-1; clone_size: .; d_call: .; cdr3_nt: TGCAGTGCATCCCTAGCAGATACGCAGTATTTT; cdr3_aa: CSASLADTQYF
j_call: TRBJ2-2; v_call: TRBV5-1; clone_size: .; d_call: TRBD1; cdr3_nt: TGCGCCAGCAGCCTACCAGGGGGCGGGCTCGCCGGGGAGCTGTTTTTT; cdr3_aa: CASSLPGGGLAGELFF
j_call: TRBJ2-1; v_call: TRBV5-1; clone_size: .; d_call: .; cdr3_nt: TGCGCCAGCAGCCCTGGGGGTAGCGGTGAGCAGTTCTTC; cdr3_aa: CASSPGGSGEQFF
j_call: TRBJ1-3; v_call: TRBV13; clone_size: .; d_call: TRBD1; cdr3_nt: TGTGCCAGCAGCTCACTCCCGGACAGGTTATATCCTGGAAACACCATATATTTT; cdr3_aa: CASSSLPDRLYPGNTIYF
j_call: TRBJ2-7; v_call: TRBV28; clone_size: .; d_call: .; cdr3_nt: TGTGCCAGCAGCCGCCTTAGGGGGGGGGCGGGGTGGCAGTACTTC; cdr3_aa: CASSRLRGGAGWQYF
j_call: TRBJ2-7; v_call: TRBV11-3; clone_size: .; d_call: TRBD2; cdr3_nt: TGTGCCAGCAGTCCACGCCCGACAGGCCAACGACGGGGGGGATACGAGCAGTACTTC; cdr3_aa: CASSPRPTGQRRGGYEQYF
j_call: TRBJ2-7; v_call: TRBV6-6; clone_size: .; d_call: TRBD2; cdr3_nt: TGTGCCAGCAGTTACTCGAGACTAGCGGGGGACTACGAGCAGTACTTC; cdr3_aa: CASSYSRLAGDYEQYF
j_call: TRBJ2-1; v_call: TRBV5-1; clone_size: .; d_call: TRBD2; cdr3_nt: TGCGCCAGCAGCTTGGACGGAGCGGGGGATCAGCAGTTCTTC; cdr3_aa: CASSLDGAGDQQFF
j_call: TRBJ2-3; v_call: TRBV7-9; clone_size: .; d_call: TRBD2; cdr3_nt: TGTGCCAGCAGCTTGGGTCTAGCGGGGTTTAGCACAGATACGCAGTATTTT; cdr3_aa: CASSLGLAGFSTDTQYF
j_call: TRBJ2-1; v_call: TRBV11-3; clone_size: .; d_call: .; cdr3_nt: TGTGCCAGCAGCCCTCCAGGGCCTCCCAATGAGCAGTTCTTC; cdr3_aa: CASSPPGPPNEQFF
j_call: TRBJ1-6; v_call: TRBV12-1; clone_size: .; d_call: .; cdr3_nt: TGTGCCAGCAGCTTCCTGTACGATCTACCGGGACACCCGAAGAGCTCCTATAATTCACCCCTCCACTTT; cdr3_aa: CASSFLYDLPGHPKSSYNSPLHF
j_call: TRBJ2-7; v_call: TRBV10-3; clone_size: .; d_call: .; cdr3_nt: TGTGCCGTTGCACCCCCGGGATTACGATACGAGCAGTACTTC; cdr3_aa: CAVAPPGLRYEQYF
j_call: TRBJ1-2; v_call: TRBV9; clone_size: .; d_call: TRBD1; cdr3_nt: TGTGCCAGCAGCCAAGACAGGGGCTCATTCTATGGCTACACCTTC; cdr3_aa: CASSQDRGSFYGYTF
j_call: TRBJ2-1; v_call: TRBV4-2; clone_size: .; d_call: .; cdr3_nt: TGTGCCAGCAGCCAAGTGGGGGGCGGGAGTCATGAGCAGTTCTTC; cdr3_aa: CASSQVGGGSHEQFF
j_call: TRBJ2-7; v_call: TRBV10-2; clone_size: .; d_call: .; cdr3_nt: TGCGCCAGCAGTCGGAGTCAGGGGGGCAAGAGAGGGCAGTACTTC; cdr3_aa: CASSRSQGGKRGQYF
j_call: TRBJ1-1; v_call: TRBV19; clone_size: few; d_call: TRBD1; cdr3_nt: TGTGCCAGTAGTAGCTACAGGGGGTTGGACACTGAAGCTTTCTTT; cdr3_aa: CASSSYRGLDTEAFF
j_call: TRBJ2-1; v_call: TRBV29-1; clone_size: .; d_call: TRBD1; cdr3_nt: TGCAGCGTTGAAGACCCGGACAGGGTGGCCTACAATGAGCAGTTCTTC; cdr3_aa: CSVEDPDRVAYNEQFF
j_call: TRBJ2-7; v_call: TRBV5-1; clone_size: .; d_call: TRBD1; cdr3_nt: TGCGCCAGCAGCTTGGGCCTACCGGGACAGGGCATCTACGAGCAGTACTTC; cdr3_aa: CASSLGLPGQGIYEQYF
j_call: TRBJ1-1; v_call: TRBV5-4; clone_size: few; d_call: TRBD1; cdr3_nt: TGTGCCAGCAGCCACCGGGACAGGAACACTGAAGCTTTCTTT; cdr3_aa: CASSHRDRNTEAFF
j_call: TRBJ2-7; v_call: TRBV7-9; clone_size: .; d_call: .; cdr3_nt: TGTGCCAGCAGCTCCGCAACAGGGAACGAGCAGTACTTC; cdr3_aa: CASSSATGNEQYF
j_call: TRBJ2-2; v_call: TRBV7-6; clone_size: .; d_call: .; cdr3_nt: TGTGCCAGCAGCGTACGCGAACAGGGATACACCGGGGAGCTGTTTTTT; cdr3_aa: CASSVREQGYTGELFF
j_call: TRBJ2-7; v_call: TRBV16; clone_size: .; d_call: .; cdr3_nt: TGTGCCAGCAGCCACACCGCCGGGCAGGGTGACTACGAGCAGTACTTC; cdr3_aa: CASSHTAGQGDYEQYF
j_call: TRBJ2-2; v_call: TRBV13; clone_size: .; d_call: .; cdr3_nt: TGTGCCAGCAGCTCTGACCAGGGAATCGGGGAGCTGTTTTTT; cdr3_aa: CASSSDQGIGELFF
j_call: TRBJ2-7; v_call: TRBV28; clone_size: .; d_call: .; cdr3_nt: TGTGCCACCAACAACCCCTACGAGCAGTACTTC; cdr3_aa: CATNNPYEQYF